The entry that follows covers one TCR beta chain sequence. This sample was taken from a study of OX40 agonist ivuxolimab in advanced cancers. Here immunoSEQ multiplex PCR was the method, and the copy in TCRdb shows in-frame clones only, minus some. The data contain more than 40,000 clones, about 85% of them seen just once; the ten biggest clones take up under 25%. From germline, CDR1 is SEHNR and CDR2 FQNEAQ (reference sequence). There are 14 residues in the CDR3. V lost 7 bases and J 2 bases, leaving 11 bases between the germline ends. Here the sequenced sample was CD4+ or CD8+ T cells sorted from blood, taken in a trial of the OX40 agonist ivuxolimab. This TCR derives from an adult with an advanced solid tumor such as melanoma, head and neck, liver or kidney cancer. This chain joins TRBV7-9 and TRBJ2-2; D perhaps matches TRBD1 (6 bases). CDR3: CASTIGGNTGELFF. The CDR3 nucleotides read TGTGCCAGCACCATAGGGGGAAACACCGGGGAGCTGTTTTTT.